This TCR beta chain is drawn from a study of shared clonotypes between healthy human individuals. Genomic DNA of each subset was evenly split across several immunoSEQ plates. The assay was immunoSEQ multiplex PCR, and TCRdb's table has in-frame clones only and misses some. The sample includes 2 million to 2.5 million clones, about 90% seen only once; the top ten take more than 0.35%. Concerning this clone itself: Its antigen remains unknown.

General observations from the study: The four-donor shared clonotypes exceeded non-shared clonotypes in generation probability, with non-shared ones scoring lower.

Material for sequencing was naive CD4+ T cells from PBMCs. Subset described: CD45RA+ positively selected. This TCR was sampled from a man younger than 35 in good health. Some clones in this sample may be carry-over from other donors' samples.

CDR3 residues: CASRAGSDTQYF. The CDR3 region has the DNA TGTGCCAGCCGCGCGGGATCAGATACGCAGTATTTT. The V and J genes are TRBV6-5 and TRBJ2-3, with TRBD2 as a possible D gene (6 bases). CDR3 length equals 12 residues. V lost 8 bases, J lost 4 bases, and 10 bases lay in between. Germline assignment: CDR1 MNHEY and CDR2 SVGAGI.